This T cell receptor beta chain comes out of a study of identical twins. Study outcomes and limitations: Shared out-of-frame alpha sequences (those common to twins) showed excess low generation probability. Insertions were fewer in abundant cord blood beta clonotypes, whereas memory repertoires showed none of this pattern. Zero-insertion findings could be partly confounded by invariant cells (MAIT and iNKT cells).

With respect to this clonotype: Its antigen is not known.

The cDNA had a unique molecular identifier and a template-switch universal primer site. MiXCR, applied by TCRdb to the 5' RACE reads, yields one record per CDR3 protein. The table has about 530,000 distinct CDR3 sequences, about 20% seen once. There are 13 residues in the CDR3. Germline-derived CDR1 and CDR2 are SNHLY and FYNNEI. V shed 6 bases and J shed 3 bases, with 12 bases lying between them. These records were also assigned to another study, of yellow fever vaccine responses in identical twins.

This TCR derives from a woman between 18 and 29 years old in good health. The chain joins TRBV2 to TRBJ2-7; TRBD1 or TRBD2 may be the D gene (5 bases each). Sequencing was done on a sample of CD4+ T cells sorted from blood. CDR3 loop: CASRGDGFYEQYF. CDR3 sequence (DNA): TGTGCCAGCAGGGGGGACGGATTCTACGAGCAGTACTTC.